Below, 21 T cell receptor beta chains from the same sample are listed, as sequenced in a study of T cell responses to AZD1222 COVID-19 vaccine. Only in-frame clones appear in the TCRdb table, and some are missing; sequencing was by immunoSEQ multiplex PCR. This table has about 120,000 clones, roughly nine tenths appearing once. The specimen comprised peripheral blood, sampled on day 0 of AZD1222 vaccination. The receptor set was obtained from an adult in good health.

This clone appeared once. The V call is TRBV7-9, the J call TRBJ1-2; D may be TRBD1 (5 bases). Per germline, CDR1 SEHNR and CDR2 FQNEAQ (reference sequence). This CDR3 contains 14 residues. Trimming left V 5 bases short and J 5 bases short, with 15 bases between. CDR3 sequence reads: CASSPGLGVYGYTF. The CDR3 DNA reads as TGTGCCAGCAGCCCCGGGCTGGGGGTTTATGGCTACACCTTC.

The chain joins TRBV30 to TRBJ1-1; D unclear. CDR1 GTSNPN and CDR2 SVGIG come from the germline V gene (reference sequence). The V end was cut by 3 bases, the J end by 3 bases, with 23 bases between. This CDR3 is 17 amino acids long. The CDR3 loop is CAWSHLGGLLRDTEAFF. The CDR3 DNA reads as TGTGCCTGGAGCCATTTAGGTGGACTGCTTCGGGACACTGAAGCTTTCTTT.

V and J are TRBV2 and TRBJ2-1, with D tentatively TRBD1 (5 bases). The CDR3 sequence is 14 residues long. The germline gives CDR1 SNHLY, CDR2 FYNNEI. V was trimmed by 5 bases and J by 12 bases, leaving 20 bases between them. CDR3 region: CASSLRSRVDGQFF. Here the CDR3 DNA reads TGTGCCAGCAGTCTGCGAAGCAGGGTGGATGGGCAGTTCTTC.

This clone has just one count. V is TRBV30 and J is TRBJ2-6, with unresolved D. The CDR3 covers 13 residues. CDR1 is GTSNPN and CDR2 is SVGIG in the germline V gene (reference sequence). Trimming took 2 bases from V and 0 from J, leaving 2 bases between them. CDR3 sequence reads: CAWSNSGANVLTF. The CDR3 region has the DNA TGTGCCTGGAGTAACTCTGGGGCCAACGTCCTGACTTTC.

The chain links TRBV19 to TRBJ1-1, with 8 positions matching TRBD1. Trimming took 6 bases from V and 3 from J; bases not matched to a gene: 9. Per germline, CDR1 LNHDA and CDR2 SQIVND (reference sequence). The CDR3 runs 15 residues. CDR3 amino acids: CASRKITGGDTEAFF. The DNA for the CDR3 is TGTGCCAGTAGGAAAATCACAGGGGGGGACACTGAAGCTTTCTTT.

The V gene is TRBV12-3 or TRBV12-4, the J gene TRBJ2-5; 12 positions agree with TRBD2. V was clipped by 6 bases and J by 12 bases; unmatched bases: 8. The CDR3 consists of 13 residues. The CDR3 is CASRPTSGSREYF. CDR3 coding DNA: TGTGCCAGCAGACCGACTAGCGGGAGCCGCGAGTACTTC.

J is TRBJ2-7 and V is TRBV2; D is unresolved. The CDR3 loop spans 14 amino acids. V was shortened by 4 bases and J by 2 bases, with 12 bases between the two germline ends. Per germline, CDR1 SNHLY and CDR2 FYNNEI. The CDR3 loop reads CASSVPAVPYEQYF. Written as DNA, the CDR3 is TGTGCCAGCAGTGTACCGGCCGTCCCCTACGAGCAGTACTTC.

This chain uses TRBV6-2 or TRBV6-3 with TRBJ2-1, with 8 positions matching TRBD2. Germline CDR1 and CDR2: MNHEY and SVGEGT. This CDR3 comprises 15 residues. V lost 0 bases and J lost 11; bases outside the gene matches: 9. In nucleotides, the CDR3 is TGTGCCAGCAGTTACTCACGCAGTAGCGGGACTCAGCAGTTCTTC. This translates into CASSYSRSSGTQQFF.

The V call is TRBV9, the J call TRBJ1-1; D is unresolved. The CDR3 covers 13 residues. Germline V gene data show CDR1 as SGDLS and CDR2 as YYNGEE. V gave up 0 bases and J gave up 0 bases, with 3 bases separating them. The CDR3 reads CASSVAMNTEAFF. The CDR3 region has the DNA TGTGCCAGCAGCGTAGCGATGAACACTGAAGCTTTCTTT.

V gene TRBV5-1 combines with J gene TRBJ1-4; 7 positions agree with TRBD1. The CDR3 runs to 14 residues. V lost 3 bases to trimming and J lost 3 bases; unmatched junction nucleotides: 2. CDR1 is SGHRS and CDR2 is YFSETQ in the germline V gene. The CDR3 DNA follows: TGCGCCAGCAGCTCCCAGGGGGCTAATGAAAAACTGTTTTTT. The encoded protein is CASSSQGANEKLFF.

The genes are TRBV30 and TRBJ1-5; D perhaps matches TRBD1 (5 bases). This CDR3 has 13 amino acids. Germline V gene sequence: CDR1 GTSNPN, CDR2 SVGIG (reference sequence). The germline V and J ends were trimmed by 1 base and 7 bases, with 11 bases remaining between them. CDR3 amino acids: CAWSGGSDQPQHF. CDR3 DNA: TGTGCCTGGAGTGGGGGGTCGGACCAGCCCCAGCATTTT.

DNA of the CDR3: TGCGCCAGCAGCTTGGGATCAAACACCATATATTTT. This codes for CASSLGSNTIYF. This chain connects TRBV5-1 to TRBJ1-3; D uncertain. The V end was cut by 0 bases, the J end by 6 bases, with 4 bases between. The CDR3 is 12 amino acids. CDR1 SGHRS and CDR2 YFSETQ come from the germline V gene.

The genes are TRBV20-1 and TRBJ1-2; 7 nucleotides line up with TRBD1. Losses at the gene ends were 6 bases for V and 7 bases for J; bases not matched to a gene: 5. The CDR3 spans 11 residues. CDR1 DFQATT and CDR2 SNEGSKA come from the germline V gene (reference sequence). This CDR3 is CSAQGVGGYTF. CDR3 DNA: TGCAGTGCCCAGGGGGTCGGTGGCTACACCTTC.

The genes are TRBV18 and TRBJ2-7, with TRBD1 matching 10 bases. CDR1 is KGHSH, CDR2 LQKENI, per germline. Trimming cost V 4 bases and J 3 bases; bases outside gene matches: 12. The CDR3 runs 17 residues. The chain's CDR3 is CASSLPRGQGTDYEQYF. CDR3 bases: TGTGCCAGCTCACTTCCGAGGGGACAGGGGACCGACTACGAGCAGTACTTC.

The chain links TRBV5-1 to TRBJ2-1; TRBD2 matches 7 bases. The V and J ends lost 3 bases and 2 bases, in that order; junction bases with no gene match: 2. Germline V gene data show CDR1 as SGHRS and CDR2 as YFSETQ. CDR3 size: 14 residues. CDR3 nucleotides: TGCGCCAGCAGCTCCGGACTAGCCTACAATGAGCAGTTCTTC. Translated: CASSSGLAYNEQFF. The variable domain in full, completed from reference TRBV5-1 and TRBJ2-1, reads KAGVTQTPRYLIKTRGQQVTLSCSPISGHRSVSWYQQTPGQGLQFLFEYFSETQRNKGNFPGRFSGRQFSNSRSEMNVSTLELGDSALYLCASSSGLAYNEQFFGPGTRLTVL.

This clone has a count of ten or more. This CDR3 is missing its conserved last phenylalanine or tryptophan, likely due to a read error. Because the CDR3's place on the DNA is in doubt, the DNA is left out and the CDR3 is given as listed by TCRdb. The gene calls are TRBV2 and TRBJ2-7; TRBD2 was called by the table and not checked on the DNA. The CDR3 region is 11 residues in length, termini included. Germline V gene data show CDR1 as SNHLY and CDR2 as FYNNEI. CDR3 protein: CASSQSGRAPL.

The J gene is TRBJ1-5, the V gene TRBV10-1; D remains unclear. Between the trimmed V and J ends, which lost 0 bases and 4 bases, there was a span of 10 bases. The CDR3 sequence is 15 residues long. The V gene's germline CDR1 is WNHNN and CDR2 SYGVQD (reference sequence). CDR3 DNA sequence: TGCGCCAGCAGTGAGTCGGAAAGGGTTAATCAGCCCCAGCATTTT. Protein product: CASSESERVNQPQHF.

The chain links TRBV7-6 to TRBJ1-1; D remains unclear. The CDR3 spans 11 residues. CDR1 and CDR2 (germline): SGHVS, FNYEAQ. The V end was cut by 3 bases, the J end by 5 bases, with 4 bases between. The CDR3 DNA reads TGTGCCAGCAGCTTTGATACTGAAGCTTTCTTT. Residues: CASSFDTEAFF.

CDR3 bases: TGTGCCAGCAGAAGGGGTTTGGGCACTGAAGCTTTCTTT. It is translated as CASRRGLGTEAFF. V is TRBV28 and J is TRBJ1-1, with D possibly matching TRBD1 (5 bases). Germline V gene data show CDR1 as MDHEN and CDR2 as SYDVKM. With 6 bases removed from V and 4 bases from J, the gap between germline ends came to 12 bases. The CDR3 has 13 amino acids. Looking up the rest from reference TRBV28 and TRBJ1-1 gives the full variable domain: DVKVTQSSRYLVKRTGEKVFLECVQDMDHENMFWYRQDPGLGLRLIYFSYDVKMKEKGDIPEGYSVSREKKERFSLILESASTNQTSMYLCASRRGLGTEAFFGQGTRLTVV.

The chain links TRBV6-5 to TRBJ2-2; no clear D. The CDR3 has 13 amino acids. V lost 6 bases and J lost 1, with 6 bases in between. The germline V gene encodes CDR1 MNHEY and CDR2 SVGAGI. The CDR3 sequence is CASSHKNTGELFF. Written as DNA, the CDR3 is TGTGCCAGCAGCCACAAGAACACCGGGGAGCTGTTTTTT.

This clone was counted once. This sequence joins TRBV6-5 and TRBJ1-1; D unclear. The CDR3 has 13 residues. CDR1 is MNHEY and CDR2 is SVGAGI in the germline V gene. V was trimmed by 3 bases and J by 5 bases, leaving 10 bases between them. The CDR3 DNA sequence: TGTGCCAGCAGTTATCCCGGAGGGACTGAAGCTTTCTTT. Residues: CASSYPGGTEAFF.